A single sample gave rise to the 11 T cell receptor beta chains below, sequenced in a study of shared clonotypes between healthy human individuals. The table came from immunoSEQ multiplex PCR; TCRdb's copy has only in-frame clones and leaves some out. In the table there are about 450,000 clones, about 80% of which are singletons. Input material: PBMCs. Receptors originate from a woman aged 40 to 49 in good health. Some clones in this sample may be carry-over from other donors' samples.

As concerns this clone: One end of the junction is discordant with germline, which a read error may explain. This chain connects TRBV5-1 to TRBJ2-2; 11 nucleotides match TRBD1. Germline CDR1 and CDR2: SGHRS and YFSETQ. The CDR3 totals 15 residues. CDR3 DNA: TGCGCCAGCAGTTTGGGACAGGGGGTCACCGGGGAGCTGTTTTTT. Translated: CASSLGQGVTGELFF.

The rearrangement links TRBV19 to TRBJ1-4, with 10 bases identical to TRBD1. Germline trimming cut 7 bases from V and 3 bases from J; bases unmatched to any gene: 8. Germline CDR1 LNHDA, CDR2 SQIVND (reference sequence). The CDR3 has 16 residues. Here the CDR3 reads CASNRQGARANEKLFF. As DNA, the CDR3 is TGTGCCAGTAACCGACAGGGGGCAAGGGCTAATGAAAAACTGTTTTTT. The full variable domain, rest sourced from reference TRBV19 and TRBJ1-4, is DGGITQSPKYLFRKEGQNVTLSCEQNLNHDAMYWYRQDPGQGLRLIYYSQIVNDFQKGDIAEGYSVSREKKESFPLTVTSAQKNPTAFYLCASNRQGARANEKLFFGSGTQLSVL.

The CDR3: CASSAPSGGPKTYEQYF. The DNA of the CDR3 is TGCGCCAGCAGTGCCCCAAGTGGGGGACCAAAGACCTACGAGCAGTACTTC. V gene TRBV10-2 combines with J gene TRBJ2-7, with D perhaps TRBD1 or TRBD2 (5 bases each). CDR1 and CDR2 (germline): WSHSY, SAAADI. Trimming removed 4 bases at V and 2 bases at J, with 21 bases between. The CDR3 consists of 17 residues.

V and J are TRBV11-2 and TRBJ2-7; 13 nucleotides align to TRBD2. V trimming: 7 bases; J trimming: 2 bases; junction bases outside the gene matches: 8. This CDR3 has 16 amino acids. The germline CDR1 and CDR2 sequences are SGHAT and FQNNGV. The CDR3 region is CASTSLAGGGPYEQYF. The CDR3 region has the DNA TGTGCCAGCACTTCACTAGCGGGAGGGGGGCCCTACGAGCAGTACTTC.

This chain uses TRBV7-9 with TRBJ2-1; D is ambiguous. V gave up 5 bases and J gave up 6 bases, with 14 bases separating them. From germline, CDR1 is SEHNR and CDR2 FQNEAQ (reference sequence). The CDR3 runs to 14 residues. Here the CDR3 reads CASSPYDLGNEQFF. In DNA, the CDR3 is TGTGCCAGCAGCCCTTACGACCTGGGCAATGAGCAGTTCTTC.

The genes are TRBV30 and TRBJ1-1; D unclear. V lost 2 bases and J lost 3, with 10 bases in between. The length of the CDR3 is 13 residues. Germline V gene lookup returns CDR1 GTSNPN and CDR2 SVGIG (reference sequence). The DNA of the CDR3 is TGTGCCTGGAGTATGGACGGATACACTGAAGCTTTCTTT. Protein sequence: CAWSMDGYTEAFF. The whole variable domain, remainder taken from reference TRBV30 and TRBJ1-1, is SQTIHQWPATLVQPVGSPLSLECTVEGTSNPNLYWYRQAAGRGLQLLFYSVGIGQISSEVPQNLSASRPQDRQFILSSKKLLLSDSGFYLCAWSMDGYTEAFFGQGTRLTVV.

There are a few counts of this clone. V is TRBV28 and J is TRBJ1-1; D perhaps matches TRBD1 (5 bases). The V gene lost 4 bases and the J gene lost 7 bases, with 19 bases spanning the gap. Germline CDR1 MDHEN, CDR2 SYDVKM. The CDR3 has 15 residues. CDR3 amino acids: CASSSPRQLQIEAFF. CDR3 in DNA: TGTGCCAGCAGTTCCCCCCGACAGCTTCAAATTGAAGCTTTCTTT.

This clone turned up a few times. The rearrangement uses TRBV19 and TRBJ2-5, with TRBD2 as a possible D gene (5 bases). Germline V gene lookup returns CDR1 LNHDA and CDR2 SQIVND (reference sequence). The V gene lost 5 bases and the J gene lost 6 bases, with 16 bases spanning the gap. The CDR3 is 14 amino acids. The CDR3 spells CASSSRASGKTQYF. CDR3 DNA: TGTGCCAGTAGTTCGCGCGCCTCGGGAAAGACCCAGTACTTC.

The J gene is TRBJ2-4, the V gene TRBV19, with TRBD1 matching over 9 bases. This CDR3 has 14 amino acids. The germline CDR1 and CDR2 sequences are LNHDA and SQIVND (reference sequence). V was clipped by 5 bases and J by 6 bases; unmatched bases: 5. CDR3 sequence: CASSVGQGGNIQYF. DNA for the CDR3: TGTGCCAGTAGTGTGGGACAGGGTGGAAACATTCAGTACTTC.

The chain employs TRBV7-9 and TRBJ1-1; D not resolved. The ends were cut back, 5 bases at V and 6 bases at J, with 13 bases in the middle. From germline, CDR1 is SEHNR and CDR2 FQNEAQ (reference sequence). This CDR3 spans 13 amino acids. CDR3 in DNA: TGTGCCAGCAGCCCCCGGCCGTCGTCTGAAGCTTTCTTT. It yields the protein CASSPRPSSEAFF.

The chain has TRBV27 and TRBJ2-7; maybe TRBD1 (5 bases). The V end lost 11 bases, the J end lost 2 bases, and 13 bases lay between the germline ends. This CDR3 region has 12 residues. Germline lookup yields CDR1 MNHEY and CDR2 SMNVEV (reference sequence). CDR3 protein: CASSMGPYEQYF. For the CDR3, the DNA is TGTGCCTCGTCGATGGGGCCCTACGAGCAGTACTTC.